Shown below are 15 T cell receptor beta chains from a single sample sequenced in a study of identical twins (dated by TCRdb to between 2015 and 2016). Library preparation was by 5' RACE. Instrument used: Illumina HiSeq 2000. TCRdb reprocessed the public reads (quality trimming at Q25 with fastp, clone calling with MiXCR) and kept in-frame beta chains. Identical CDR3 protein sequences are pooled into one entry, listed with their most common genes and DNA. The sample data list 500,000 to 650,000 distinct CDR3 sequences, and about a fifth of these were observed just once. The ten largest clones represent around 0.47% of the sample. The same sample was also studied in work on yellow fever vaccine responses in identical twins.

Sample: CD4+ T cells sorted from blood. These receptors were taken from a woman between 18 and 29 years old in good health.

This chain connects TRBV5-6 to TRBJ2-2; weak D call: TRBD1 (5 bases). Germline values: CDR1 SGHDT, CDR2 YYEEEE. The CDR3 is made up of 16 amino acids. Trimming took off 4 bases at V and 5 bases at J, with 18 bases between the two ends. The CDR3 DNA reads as TGTGCCAGCAGCCCCTCGGGCCAGGGTTTAACCGGGGAGCTGTTTTTT. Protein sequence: CASSPSGQGLTGELFF.

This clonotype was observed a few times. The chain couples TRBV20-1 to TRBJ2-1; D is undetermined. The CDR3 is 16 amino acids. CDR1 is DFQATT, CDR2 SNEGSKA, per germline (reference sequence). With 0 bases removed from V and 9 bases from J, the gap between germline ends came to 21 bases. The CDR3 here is CSARDWRGPATSEQFF. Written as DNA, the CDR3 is TGCAGTGCTAGAGATTGGCGCGGACCTGCGACCAGTGAGCAGTTCTTC.

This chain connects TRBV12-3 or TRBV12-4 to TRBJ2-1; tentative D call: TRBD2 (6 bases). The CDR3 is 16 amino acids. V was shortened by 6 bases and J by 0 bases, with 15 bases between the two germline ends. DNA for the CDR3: TGTGCCAGCAGCTCGGGCCGACTAGTCTCCTACAATGAGCAGTTCTTC. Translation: CASSSGRLVSYNEQFF.

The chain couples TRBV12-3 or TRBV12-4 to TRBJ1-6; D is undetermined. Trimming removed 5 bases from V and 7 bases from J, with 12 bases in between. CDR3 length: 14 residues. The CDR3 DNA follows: TGTGCCAGCAGTCAAGGTGTATCCAATTCACCCCTCCACTTT. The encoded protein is CASSQGVSNSPLHF.

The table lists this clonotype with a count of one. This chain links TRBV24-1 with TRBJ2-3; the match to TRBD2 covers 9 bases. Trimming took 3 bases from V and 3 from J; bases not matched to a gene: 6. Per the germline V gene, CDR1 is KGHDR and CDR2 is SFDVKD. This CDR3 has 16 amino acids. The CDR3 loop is CATSDPAAGGTDTQYF. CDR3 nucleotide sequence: TGTGCCACCAGTGATCCCGCCGCGGGGGGGACAGATACGCAGTATTTT.

CDR3 bases: TGCAGTGCTAGGCGCAGGACCGTCTCCTACGAGCAGTACGTC. Its translation: CSARRRTVSYEQYV. The chain couples TRBV20-1 to TRBJ2-7; D is unresolved. CDR3 length equals 14 residues. Germline CDR1 and CDR2: DFQATT and SNEGSKA (reference sequence). Trimming pared 3 bases from V and 0 bases from J, leaving 12 bases between.

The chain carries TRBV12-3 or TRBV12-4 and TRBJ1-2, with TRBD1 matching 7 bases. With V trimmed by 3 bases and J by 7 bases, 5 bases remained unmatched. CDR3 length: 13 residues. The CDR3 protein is CASSFEGARGYTF. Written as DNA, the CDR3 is TGTGCCAGCAGTTTCGAGGGGGCGCGTGGCTACACCTTC.

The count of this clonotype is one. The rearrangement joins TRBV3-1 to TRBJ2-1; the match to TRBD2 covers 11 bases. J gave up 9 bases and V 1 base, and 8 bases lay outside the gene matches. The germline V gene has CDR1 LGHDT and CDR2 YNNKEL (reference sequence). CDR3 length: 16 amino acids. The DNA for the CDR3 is TGTGCCAGCAGCCAAGTTAGCGGGGGGGCCGCCATTGAGCAGTTCTTC. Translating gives CASSQVSGGAAIEQFF.

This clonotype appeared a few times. The CDR3 here is CASSVQGGDNQPQHF. The CDR3 DNA follows: TGTGCCAGCAGCGTCCAGGGGGGAGACAATCAGCCCCAGCATTTT. This chain links TRBV2 with TRBJ1-5, with TRBD1 matching over 7 bases. Germline CDR1 reads SNHLY; CDR2 reads FYNNEI. Trimming removed 6 bases from V and 3 bases from J; junction bases left unmatched: 8. CDR3 size: 15 residues.

CDR3 protein: CASLRDNNQPQHF. CDR3 in DNA: TGTGCCAGCTTGAGGGACAACAATCAGCCCCAGCATTTT. The chain carries TRBV6-6 and TRBJ1-5; perhaps TRBD1 as D (6 bases). Germline loops: CDR1 MNHNY, CDR2 SVGAGI (reference sequence). The V and J ends lost 8 bases and 3 bases respectively, with 11 bases between them. CDR3 length equals 13 residues.

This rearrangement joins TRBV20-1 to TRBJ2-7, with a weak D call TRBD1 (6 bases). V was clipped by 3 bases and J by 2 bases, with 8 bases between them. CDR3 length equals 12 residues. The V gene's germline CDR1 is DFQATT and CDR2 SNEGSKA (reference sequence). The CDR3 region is CSARGATYEQYF. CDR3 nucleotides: TGCAGTGCTAGGGGGGCCACCTACGAGCAGTACTTC.

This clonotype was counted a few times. DNA for the CDR3: TGTGCCATCAGTAGTTGGCAGGGCGCTAACACCGGGGAGCTGTTTTTT. It is translated as CAISSWQGANTGELFF. This rearrangement joins TRBV10-3 to TRBJ2-2, with D possibly being TRBD1 (5 bases). Trimming stripped 5 bases from V and 2 bases from J, with 15 bases between. The CDR3 covers 16 residues. Germline V gene sequence: CDR1 ENHRY, CDR2 SYGVKD.

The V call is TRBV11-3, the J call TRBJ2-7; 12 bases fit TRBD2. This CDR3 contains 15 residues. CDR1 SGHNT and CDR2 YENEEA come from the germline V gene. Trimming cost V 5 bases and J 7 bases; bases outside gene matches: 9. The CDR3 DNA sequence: TGTGCCAGCAGCATCTCTAGCGGGAGGGCGGAGGAGCAGTACTTC. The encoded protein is CASSISSGRAEEQYF.

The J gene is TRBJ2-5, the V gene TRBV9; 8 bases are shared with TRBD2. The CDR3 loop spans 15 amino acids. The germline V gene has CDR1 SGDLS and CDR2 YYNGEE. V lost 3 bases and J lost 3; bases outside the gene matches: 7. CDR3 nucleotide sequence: TGTGCCAGCAGCGCCCGGGGGGGAGCAAAAGAGACCCAGTACTTC. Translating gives CASSARGGAKETQYF.

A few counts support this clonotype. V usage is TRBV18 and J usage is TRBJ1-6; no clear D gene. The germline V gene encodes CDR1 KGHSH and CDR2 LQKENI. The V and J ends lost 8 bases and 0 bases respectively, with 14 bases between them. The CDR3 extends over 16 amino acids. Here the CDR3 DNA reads TGTGCCAGCGCTAAAACAGACACCTCCTATAATTCACCCCTCCACTTT. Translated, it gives CASAKTDTSYNSPLHF.